The sequence of this T cell receptor (beta chain) was determined in a study of response to subunit inactivated influenza vaccine. This clonotype has only a few counts. TCRdb passed the RT-PCR reads through MiXCR, listing each CDR3 protein once. The sample has roughly 550,000 distinct CDR3 sequences, under 30% seen once. The germline V and J ends were trimmed by 8 bases and 3 bases, with 15 bases remaining between them. The CDR3 is 13 residues long. The germline gives CDR1 SGDLS, CDR2 YYNGEE. The same sample was also studied in work on T cells expressing NK-cell markers. According to that study: The cDNA for TCR beta came from 5'RACE template switching with UMIs. All TCR beta repertoires analysed originated from sorted CD3+CD56+NKG2C+, CD3+CD56+NKG2C- and CD3+CD56-NKG2C+ T cells. Seven of eight sequenced donors tested HCMV-seropositive; one tested seronegative. A range of 1.0-7.0% of CD8+ T cells consisted of dominant NKG2C+ clonotypes in about six donors.

The chain employs TRBV9 and TRBJ2-7; possible D gene TRBD1, 5 bases. The TCR originated in a man aged 50 or older who received an inactivated influenza vaccine. The specimen comprised CD4+ T cells sorted from PBMCs, sampled approximately 13 days after vaccination. CDR3 protein: CARMGQMNYEQYF. CDR3 DNA sequence: TGTGCCAGGATGGGGCAGATGAACTACGAGCAGTACTTC.